Listed below are T cell receptor beta chains from one sample, sequenced in a study of T-cell memory formation after mild COVID-19. TCRdb re-called the 5' RACE reads through MiXCR, storing one row per CDR3 protein. The sample shows approximately 480,000 distinct CDR3 sequences, roughly 18% of them seen only once. The sample comprised PBMCs or a T cell subset sorted from them (not recorded which). The receptors were gathered from an adult woman who had mild COVID-19 (a few samples of this study predate the infection). Cell type and time point are not known. The CDR3 runs from the conserved cysteine through the conserved F or W. The D gene is left open where the match is weak. Size is omitted from some rows. Given values are once, few, many or a class for expanded clones.

>.|TRBV13|TRBJ2-1|.
CASTQTGEEQFF
TGTGCCAGCACCCAAACTGGGGAAGAGCAGTTCTTC
>few|TRBV2|TRBJ2-7|TRBD2
CASSEMRGLAGSPYEQYF
TGTGCCAGCAGTGAAATGCGGGGACTAGCGGGATCTCCCTACGAGCAGTACTTC
>few|TRBV12-3/TRBV12-4|TRBJ2-3|.
CASSPTYLGITDTQYF
TGTGCCAGCAGTCCCACCTACCTAGGGATCACAGATACGCAGTATTTT
>many|TRBV14|TRBJ2-4|.
CASSPGQGGVLRNIQYF
TGTGCCAGCAGCCCAGGACAGGGAGGGGTTCTTAGAAACATTCAGTACTTC
>many|TRBV5-1|TRBJ2-3|TRBD1
CASSSLGQGSDTQYF
TGCGCCAGCAGCTCTCTCGGACAGGGGTCAGATACGCAGTATTTT
>many|TRBV7-9|TRBJ2-7|TRBD2
CASSPAGSYEQYF
TGTGCCAGCAGTCCAGCGGGATCCTACGAGCAGTACTTC
>few|TRBV4-2|TRBJ1-1|TRBD1
CASSQDPGGNTEAFF
TGTGCCAGCAGCCAAGACCCAGGGGGCAACACTGAAGCTTTCTTT
>few|TRBV24-1|TRBJ2-1|TRBD2
CATSAGTSVDNEQFF
TGTGCCACCAGTGCCGGGACTAGCGTAGACAATGAGCAGTTCTTC
>.|TRBV12-3/TRBV12-4|TRBJ1-1|TRBD1
CASRWGQSSTEAFF
TGTGCCAGCAGGTGGGGACAGAGCTCGACTGAAGCTTTCTTT
>.|TRBV12-3/TRBV12-4|TRBJ2-7|TRBD2
CASSRSLSGYLSYEQYF
TGTGCCAGCAGTCGATCTCTTAGCGGGTACCTCTCCTACGAGCAGTACTTC